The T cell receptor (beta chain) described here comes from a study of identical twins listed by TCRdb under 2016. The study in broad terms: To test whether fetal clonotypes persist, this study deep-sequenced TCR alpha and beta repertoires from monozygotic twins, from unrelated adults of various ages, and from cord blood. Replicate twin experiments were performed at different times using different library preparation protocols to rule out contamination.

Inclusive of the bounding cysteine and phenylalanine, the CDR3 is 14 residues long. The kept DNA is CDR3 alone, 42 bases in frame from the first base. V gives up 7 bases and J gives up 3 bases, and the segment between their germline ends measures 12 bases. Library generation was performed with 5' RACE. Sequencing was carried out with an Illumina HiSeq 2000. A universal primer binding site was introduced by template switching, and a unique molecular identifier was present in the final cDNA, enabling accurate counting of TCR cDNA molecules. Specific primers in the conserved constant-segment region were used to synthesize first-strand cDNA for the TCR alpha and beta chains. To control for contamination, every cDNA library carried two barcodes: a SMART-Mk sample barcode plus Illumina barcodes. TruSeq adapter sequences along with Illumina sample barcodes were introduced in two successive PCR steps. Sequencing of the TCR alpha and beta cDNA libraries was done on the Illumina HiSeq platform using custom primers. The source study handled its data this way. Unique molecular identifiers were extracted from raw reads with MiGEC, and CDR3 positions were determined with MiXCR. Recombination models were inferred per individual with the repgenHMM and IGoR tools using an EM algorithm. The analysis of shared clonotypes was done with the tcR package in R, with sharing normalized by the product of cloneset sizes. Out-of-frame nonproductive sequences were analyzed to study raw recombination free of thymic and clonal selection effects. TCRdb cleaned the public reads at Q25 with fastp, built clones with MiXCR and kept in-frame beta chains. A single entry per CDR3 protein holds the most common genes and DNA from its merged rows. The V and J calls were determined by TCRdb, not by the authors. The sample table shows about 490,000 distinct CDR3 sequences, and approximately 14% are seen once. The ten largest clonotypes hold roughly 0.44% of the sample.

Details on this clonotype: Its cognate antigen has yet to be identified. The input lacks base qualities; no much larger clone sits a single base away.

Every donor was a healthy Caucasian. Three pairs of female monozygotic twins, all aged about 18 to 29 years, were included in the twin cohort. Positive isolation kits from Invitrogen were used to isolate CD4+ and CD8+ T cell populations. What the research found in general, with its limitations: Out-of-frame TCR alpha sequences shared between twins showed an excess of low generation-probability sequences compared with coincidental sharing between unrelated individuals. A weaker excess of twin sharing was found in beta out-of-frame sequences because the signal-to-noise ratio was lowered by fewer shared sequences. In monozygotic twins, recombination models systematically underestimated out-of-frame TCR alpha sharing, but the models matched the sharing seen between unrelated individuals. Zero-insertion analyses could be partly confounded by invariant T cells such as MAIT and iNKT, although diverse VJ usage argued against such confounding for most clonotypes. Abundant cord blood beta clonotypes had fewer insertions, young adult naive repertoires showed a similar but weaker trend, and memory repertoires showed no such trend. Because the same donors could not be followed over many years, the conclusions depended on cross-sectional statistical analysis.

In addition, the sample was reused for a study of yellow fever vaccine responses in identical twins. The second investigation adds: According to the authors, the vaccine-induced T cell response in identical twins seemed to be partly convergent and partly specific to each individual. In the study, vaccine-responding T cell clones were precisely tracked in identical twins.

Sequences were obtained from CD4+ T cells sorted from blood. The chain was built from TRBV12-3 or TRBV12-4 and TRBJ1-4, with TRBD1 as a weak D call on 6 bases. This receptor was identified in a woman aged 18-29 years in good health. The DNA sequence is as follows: TGTGCCAGCACCATACAGGGACCTAATGAAAAACTGTTTTTT. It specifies CASTIQGPNEKLFF.